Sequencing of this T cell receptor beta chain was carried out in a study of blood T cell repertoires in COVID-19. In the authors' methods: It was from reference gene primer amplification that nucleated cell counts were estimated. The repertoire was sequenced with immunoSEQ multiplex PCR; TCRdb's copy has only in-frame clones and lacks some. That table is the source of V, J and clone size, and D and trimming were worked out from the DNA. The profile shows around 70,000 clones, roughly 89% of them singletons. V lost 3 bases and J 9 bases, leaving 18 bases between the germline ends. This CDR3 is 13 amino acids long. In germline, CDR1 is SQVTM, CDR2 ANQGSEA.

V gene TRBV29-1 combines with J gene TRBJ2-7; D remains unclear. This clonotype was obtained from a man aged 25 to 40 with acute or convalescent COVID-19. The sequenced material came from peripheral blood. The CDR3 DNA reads TGCAGCGTTGATCTTCCACGCCCTACGAGGCAGTACTTC. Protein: CSVDLPRPTRQYF.